The rows below give T cell receptor beta chains drawn from one sample of a study of shared clonotypes between healthy human individuals. Assay used: immunoSEQ multiplex PCR; TCRdb lists only in-frame clones, some missing. In the table there are about 2.4 million clones, approximately 93% of which are singletons. Sequenced sample: naive CD4+ T cells from PBMCs. These receptors all stem from a young man in good health. Some clones in this sample may be carry-over from other donors' samples. Each CDR3 is given with its conserved first and last residue. Each record gives: clone size, J gene, V gene, D gene, CDR3 protein, CDR3 DNA. The D gene is left open where the match is weak. Not every row has a clone size; where given, it reads once, few, many or a size class.

size: .; J: TRBJ2-1; V: TRBV4-1; D: .; CDR3: CASSQPKLGVYNEQFF; DNA: TGCGCCAGCAGCCAACCGAAGCTGGGAGTTTACAATGAGCAGTTCTTC
size: .; J: TRBJ2-5; V: TRBV5-1; D: .; CDR3: CASSLIVGPQETQYF; DNA: TGCGCCAGCAGCTTGATCGTCGGACCCCAAGAGACCCAGTACTTC
size: .; J: TRBJ2-1; V: TRBV7-5; D: .; CDR3: CVRRLAGGFNEQFF; DNA: TGTGTCAGAAGACTAGCGGGAGGGTTCAATGAGCAGTTCTTC
size: once; J: TRBJ2-7; V: TRBV29-1; D: .; CDR3: CSVGGRQGITEQYF; DNA: TGCAGCGTTGGAGGTCGGCAGGGGATAACCGAGCAGTACTTC
size: .; J: TRBJ2-7; V: TRBV25-1; D: TRBD1; CDR3: CASSESGTGSYEQYF; DNA: TGTGCCAGCAGTGAATCGGGGACAGGGTCCTACGAGCAGTACTTC
size: .; J: TRBJ2-5; V: TRBV30; D: TRBD2; CDR3: CAWKLAGIKTQYF; DNA: TGTGCCTGGAAACTAGCGGGCATAAAGACCCAGTACTTC
size: few; J: TRBJ1-2; V: TRBV29-1; D: .; CDR3: CSAGDGNYGYTF; DNA: TGCAGCGCCGGGGACGGGAACTATGGCTACACCTTC
size: .; J: TRBJ1-3; V: TRBV4-1; D: TRBD1; CDR3: CASSHIQGSGNTIYF; DNA: TGCGCCAGCAGCCATATACAGGGGTCTGGAAACACCATATATTTT
size: .; J: TRBJ2-7; V: TRBV5-6; D: .; CDR3: CASSPAWAPRGYEQYF; DNA: TGTGCCAGCAGCCCCGCCTGGGCCCCGCGCGGGTACGAGCAGTACTTC
size: .; J: TRBJ2-7; V: TRBV28; D: .; CDR3: CASSRPGGPPYEQYF; DNA: TGTGCCAGCAGCCGTCCGGGCGGCCCCCCCTACGAGCAGTACTTC
size: .; J: TRBJ2-5; V: TRBV7-9; D: .; CDR3: CASSREGVPETQYF; DNA: TGTGCCAGCAGCCGAGAGGGCGTTCCGGAGACCCAGTACTTC
size: .; J: TRBJ2-5; V: TRBV9; D: .; CDR3: CASSADDRSWAQYF; DNA: TGTGCCAGCAGCGCGGACGACCGGTCCTGGGCCCAGTACTTC
size: .; J: TRBJ2-7; V: TRBV5-4; D: TRBD2; CDR3: CASSHGLAGDLYEQYF; DNA: TGTGCCAGCAGCCATGGACTAGCGGGGGATCTTTACGAGCAGTACTTC
size: .; J: TRBJ1-6; V: TRBV28; D: TRBD1; CDR3: CASNPPGQWTRNSPLHF; DNA: TGTGCCAGCAACCCACCGGGACAGTGGACTCGAAATTCACCCCTCCACTTT
size: .; J: TRBJ1-1; V: TRBV7-3; D: .; CDR3: CASSLTGGATEAFF; DNA: TGTGCCAGCAGCTTAACGGGGGGCGCGACTGAAGCTTTCTTT
size: .; J: TRBJ2-7; V: TRBV7-9; D: .; CDR3: CASSLAERVEQYF; DNA: TGTGCCAGCAGCTTAGCGGAAAGGGTCGAGCAGTACTTC
size: .; J: TRBJ2-6; V: TRBV11-2; D: .; CDR3: CASSLFSPRVLGANVLTF; DNA: TGTGCCAGCAGCTTGTTTTCGCCCAGGGTACTCGGGGCCAACGTCCTGACTTTC
size: .; J: TRBJ2-1; V: TRBV7-2; D: .; CDR3: CASSPGLKVNEQFF; DNA: TGTGCCAGCAGCCCCGGACTGAAAGTGAATGAGCAGTTCTTC
size: once; J: TRBJ2-1; V: TRBV2; D: .; CDR3: CASSEQKSSYNEQFF; DNA: TGTGCCAGCAGTGAACAGAAAAGCTCCTACAATGAGCAGTTCTTC
size: .; J: TRBJ2-4; V: TRBV18; D: TRBD1; CDR3: CASSKGRGQINIQYF; DNA: TGTGCCAGCTCCAAGGGTAGGGGACAGATAAACATTCAGTACTTC
size: .; J: TRBJ1-2; V: TRBV5-4; D: .; CDR3: CASSLSPGAGNYGYTF; DNA: TGTGCCAGCAGCTTGAGCCCAGGGGCGGGGAACTATGGCTACACCTTC
size: .; J: TRBJ2-1; V: TRBV7-2; D: .; CDR3: CASSLSRADSYNEQFF; DNA: TGTGCCAGCAGCCTGTCACGGGCCGACTCCTACAATGAGCAGTTCTTC
size: .; J: TRBJ2-5; V: TRBV28; D: .; CDR3: CASSSPRQELQETQYF; DNA: TGTGCCAGCAGTTCACCACGACAGGAACTACAAGAGACCCAGTACTTC
size: .; J: TRBJ2-3; V: TRBV27; D: .; CDR3: CASSALFGLERNGTDTQYF; DNA: TGTGCCAGCAGTGCCCTATTTGGCCTGGAGAGGAACGGCACAGATACGCAGTATTTT
size: .; J: TRBJ2-7; V: TRBV6-1; D: .; CDR3: CASSPRGPEQYF; DNA: TGTGCCAGCAGCCCCAGGGGCCCCGAGCAGTACTTC
size: .; J: TRBJ2-7; V: TRBV4-2; D: TRBD1; CDR3: CASSQSLGQGGSYEQYF; DNA: TGTGCCAGCAGCCAATCCCTCGGACAGGGCGGCTCCTACGAGCAGTACTTC
size: .; J: TRBJ2-2; V: TRBV9; D: .; CDR3: CASSPMLGNTGELFF; DNA: TGTGCCAGCAGCCCGATGTTAGGGAACACCGGGGAGCTGTTTTTT
size: .; J: TRBJ2-7; V: TRBV28; D: TRBD1; CDR3: CASSMPDRDGSYEQYF; DNA: TGTGCCAGCTCAATGCCGGACAGGGATGGTTCGTACGAGCAGTACTTC
size: .; J: TRBJ2-4; V: TRBV28; D: .; CDR3: CASTLPGDNIQYF; DNA: TGTGCCAGTACCCTCCCTGGGGACAACATTCAGTACTTC
size: .; J: TRBJ2-7; V: TRBV19; D: .; CDR3: CASSNPGRSDHEQYF; DNA: TGTGCCAGTAGTAACCCGGGACGAAGCGATCACGAGCAGTACTTC
size: .; J: TRBJ2-7; V: TRBV5-4; D: TRBD1; CDR3: CASSQDRGQGTGPYEQYF; DNA: TGTGCCAGCAGCCAAGACAGGGGACAGGGGACTGGGCCTTACGAGCAGTACTTC
size: .; J: TRBJ2-7; V: TRBV10-3; D: .; CDR3: CAISKDTDEQYF; DNA: TGTGCCATCAGTAAGGACACCGACGAGCAGTACTTC
size: .; J: TRBJ2-1; V: TRBV5-8; D: .; CDR3: CASSLARTASGYNEQFF; DNA: TGTGCCAGCAGCTTGGCCCGTACAGCCAGCGGGTACAATGAGCAGTTCTTC
size: once; J: TRBJ2-6; V: TRBV29-1; D: TRBD2; CDR3: CGGSDGANVLTF; DNA: TGCGGCGGGAGTGATGGGGCCAACGTCCTGACTTTC
size: .; J: TRBJ2-3; V: TRBV29-1; D: .; CDR3: CSVGAVYTDTQYF; DNA: TGCAGCGTTGGAGCGGTATACACAGATACGCAGTATTTT
size: once; J: TRBJ2-7; V: TRBV7-2; D: .; CDR3: CASSKDNPTSYEQYF; DNA: TGTGCCAGCAGCAAAGACAACCCAACCTCCTACGAGCAGTACTTC
size: .; J: TRBJ1-5; V: TRBV5-4; D: .; CDR3: CASSLAPGNNQPQHF; DNA: TGTGCCAGCAGCTTGGCCCCCGGGAACAATCAGCCCCAGCATTTT
size: .; J: TRBJ2-1; V: TRBV5-1; D: TRBD1; CDR3: CASSSRTGMSNEQFF; DNA: TGCGCCAGCAGCTCTAGGACAGGGATGAGCAATGAGCAGTTCTTC
size: .; J: TRBJ1-1; V: TRBV7-2; D: .; CDR3: CASSFDVRTEAFF; DNA: TGTGCCAGCAGCTTTGACGTGAGGACTGAAGCTTTCTTT
size: .; J: TRBJ1-2; V: TRBV4-3; D: TRBD1; CDR3: CASSSGTGDYGYTF; DNA: TGCGCCAGCAGCTCCGGGACAGGAGACTATGGCTACACCTTC
size: .; J: TRBJ2-1; V: TRBV28; D: .; CDR3: CASSLTTNEQFF; DNA: TGTGCCAGCAGTTTAACCACCAATGAGCAGTTCTTC
size: once; J: TRBJ2-3; V: TRBV27; D: .; CDR3: CASSFWGGDTQYF; DNA: TGTGCCAGCAGTTTTTGGGGTGGAGATACGCAGTATTTT
size: .; J: TRBJ2-7; V: TRBV27; D: .; CDR3: CASSLALGGRKYF; DNA: TGTGCCAGCAGTTTAGCCCTAGGAGGGCGGAAGTACTTC
size: .; J: TRBJ1-3; V: TRBV4-2; D: .; CDR3: CASSPVLPAAGNTIYF; DNA: TGTGCCAGCAGCCCCGTGCTCCCGGCAGCTGGAAACACCATATATTTT
size: .; J: TRBJ2-2; V: TRBV25-1; D: .; CDR3: CASRATGSSLNTGELFF; DNA: TGTGCCAGCAGAGCCACCGGAAGCTCTCTTAACACCGGGGAGCTGTTTTTT
size: .; J: TRBJ2-1; V: TRBV5-1; D: .; CDR3: CASSARQASYNEQFF; DNA: TGCGCCAGCAGCGCTAGACAGGCCTCCTACAATGAGCAGTTCTTC
size: .; J: TRBJ2-3; V: TRBV27; D: .; CDR3: CASSLRGRQGTDTQYF; DNA: TGTGCCAGCAGTTTACGGGGAAGACAGGGCACAGATACGCAGTATTTT
size: .; J: TRBJ2-7; V: TRBV28; D: .; CDR3: CASSPGTYEQYF; DNA: TGTGCCAGCAGTCCGGGGACCTACGAGCAGTACTTC
size: .; J: TRBJ2-1; V: TRBV19; D: TRBD2; CDR3: CASGKAGGPNEQFF; DNA: TGTGCCAGTGGAAAAGCGGGAGGGCCCAATGAGCAGTTCTTC
size: .; J: TRBJ2-1; V: TRBV5-1; D: TRBD1; CDR3: CASSFGQDGNEQFF; DNA: TGCGCCAGCAGCTTCGGACAGGATGGCAATGAGCAGTTCTTC
size: once; J: TRBJ1-2; V: TRBV28; D: .; CDR3: CASSLTSGAGAGYYGYTF; DNA: TGTGCCAGCAGCCTCACATCAGGGGCAGGGGCCGGGTACTATGGCTACACCTTC
size: once; J: TRBJ2-1; V: TRBV5-1; D: .; CDR3: CASSGFTLGTYNEQFF; DNA: TGCGCCAGCAGCGGATTCACTTTGGGGACTTACAATGAGCAGTTCTTC